This is a list of T cell receptor beta chains from one sample in a study of T cell responses to AZD1222 COVID-19 vaccine. Assay: immunoSEQ multiplex PCR; the TCRdb copy retains only in-frame clones and omits some. The sample shows 130,000 to 150,000 clones, approximately 91% of them seen only once. Sequences were derived from peripheral blood, sampled 28 days after the second AZD1222 dose. The origin of the receptors is an adult who received the AZD1222 COVID-19 vaccine. Each CDR3 is given without its conserved first and last residue.

v_call: TRBV5-5
cdr3_length: 11
j_call: TRBJ1-2
cdr3_aa: ASSLVGGYGYT

v_call: TRBV19
cdr3_length: 12
j_call: TRBJ2-5
cdr3_aa: ASSIDPRARTQY

v_call: TRBV5-1
cdr3_length: 14
j_call: TRBJ2-3
cdr3_aa: ASSPPLAGGPNTQY

v_call: TRBV4-2
cdr3_length: 13
j_call: TRBJ2-5
cdr3_aa: ASSLTGGIGETQY

v_call: TRBV6-6
cdr3_length: 11
j_call: TRBJ1-2
cdr3_aa: ASSLPLQGGYT

v_call: TRBV7-3
cdr3_length: 11
j_call: TRBJ2-5
cdr3_aa: ASSLVIGETQY

v_call: TRBV11-3
cdr3_length: 13
j_call: TRBJ1-2
cdr3_aa: ASSHRDRVSYGYT

v_call: TRBV2
cdr3_length: 9
j_call: TRBJ1-2
cdr3_aa: ASSPGTAYT

v_call: TRBV9
cdr3_length: 11
j_call: TRBJ2-1
cdr3_aa: ASSVMSGSEQF

v_call: TRBV6-5
cdr3_length: 12
j_call: TRBJ1-1
cdr3_aa: ASCQGLPNTEAF

v_call: TRBV7-9
cdr3_length: 13
j_call: TRBJ2-7
cdr3_aa: ASSWSGGSSYEQY

v_call: TRBV6-2/TRBV6-3
cdr3_length: 14
j_call: TRBJ2-4
cdr3_aa: ASSYRTALAKNIQY

v_call: TRBV25-1
cdr3_length: 16
j_call: TRBJ1-5
cdr3_aa: ASSEPTLRRTSNQPQH

v_call: TRBV25-1
cdr3_length: 13
j_call: TRBJ1-4
cdr3_aa: ASSEEGQRDEKLF

v_call: TRBV27
cdr3_length: 13
j_call: TRBJ1-1
cdr3_aa: ASSPNWIGNTEAF

v_call: TRBV18
cdr3_length: 13
j_call: TRBJ1-5
cdr3_aa: ASSLGQGNNQPQH

v_call: TRBV19
cdr3_length: 12
j_call: TRBJ1-2
cdr3_aa: ASGQAGLNYGYT

v_call: TRBV6-5
cdr3_length: 11
j_call: TRBJ1-1
cdr3_aa: ASASVQGASAF

v_call: TRBV5-8
cdr3_length: 13
j_call: TRBJ1-1
cdr3_aa: ASRLFVGANTEAF

v_call: TRBV13
cdr3_length: 12
j_call: TRBJ2-7
cdr3_aa: ASSPGQGAYEQY

v_call: TRBV6-5
cdr3_length: 12
j_call: TRBJ1-1
cdr3_aa: ASSIRDVNTEAF

v_call: TRBV9
cdr3_length: 14
j_call: TRBJ1-2
cdr3_aa: ASSQSMAGEIYGYT

v_call: TRBV2
cdr3_length: 13
j_call: TRBJ1-1
cdr3_aa: ASSTRDNSNTEAF

v_call: TRBV19
cdr3_length: 13
j_call: TRBJ2-1
cdr3_aa: ASSTLAGGRNEQF

v_call: TRBV24-1
cdr3_length: 15
j_call: TRBJ1-5
cdr3_aa: ATSDRPDLGGNQPQH

v_call: TRBV6-5
cdr3_length: 11
j_call: TRBJ2-3
cdr3_aa: ASYTFGTDTQY

v_call: TRBV5-1
cdr3_length: 15
j_call: TRBJ2-1
cdr3_aa: ASWGASGWVGGNEQF

v_call: TRBV6-6
cdr3_length: 12
j_call: TRBJ2-7
cdr3_aa: ASSYRGGEYEQY

v_call: TRBV5-1
cdr3_length: 15
j_call: TRBJ1-4
cdr3_aa: ASSFEGDTYGYEKLF

v_call: TRBV19
cdr3_length: 12
j_call: TRBJ2-7
cdr3_aa: ASTFTGRNYEQY

v_call: TRBV5-1
cdr3_length: 13
j_call: TRBJ2-7
cdr3_aa: ASSLGTAQTYEQY